This T cell receptor (beta chain) appears in the sequencing data of a study of CD8 T cells in ankylosing spondylitis listed by TCRdb under 2017. The study in broad terms: T cell receptor beta repertoires were profiled in healthy donors and ankylosing spondylitis patients so that disease-linked TCR variants could be found. The full study cohort was made up of about 25 ankylosing spondylitis patients and 108 healthy donors. Peripheral blood samples were taken, and synovial fluid was additionally collected from ankylosing spondylitis patients.

Here is what the overall study found, with its caveats: The disease-linked clones had a CD8+ phenotype and were found at relatively low frequencies in peripheral blood. Some motif variants were previously reported in synovial fluid and blood of reactive arthritis patients, suggesting common disease-initiation mechanisms. A TCR beta motif made up of several highly homologous amino acid variants appeared to be characteristic of blood from ankylosing spondylitis patients. The disease-linked clones were reported to be significantly enriched in matched synovial fluid samples from ankylosing spondylitis patients.

Sequencing was performed on an Illumina HiSeq 2500. TCR beta libraries were prepared by quantitative 5'-RACE with molecular barcodes. On the authors' methods: A new computational method, built on a probabilistic model of VDJ rearrangement, was used to identify disease-linked TCR variants. The public reads were run again by TCRdb, first through fastp at Q25 and then through MiXCR, and only productive beta chains were kept. Identical CDR3 proteins give one entry, which carries the most common genes and DNA. These V and J calls rely on TCRdb rather than the paper's analysis. In all, the sample holds roughly 140,000 distinct CDR3 sequences, and around 42% of those were seen once. The ten largest clonotypes hold approximately 14% of the sample. Synovial fluid samples were matched to blood samples from the same ankylosing spondylitis patients. This clonotype appeared a few times. The antigen it binds to is not known. The input lacks base qualities; no much larger clone sits a single base away.

The clonotype was recovered from a male donor with ankylosing spondylitis. The sample consisted of synovial fluid, either unsorted or a sorted T cell fraction (not recorded which).

The DNA is as follows: TGCGCCAGCAGCCAAGAAGTCCTGACCGATGAGCAGTTCTTC. This gives the protein CASSQEVLTDEQFF. The sequence is built from TRBV4-3 and TRBJ2-1; confidence is insufficient to name the D gene. CDR1 and CDR2 are read off the germline V gene as LGHNA and YSLEER. The cysteine opens and the phenylalanine closes a CDR3 of 14 amino acids. Just CDR3 DNA is preserved here, 42 bases in frame from base 1. V sheds 0 bases and J sheds 8 bases, leaving 11 bases between their ends.